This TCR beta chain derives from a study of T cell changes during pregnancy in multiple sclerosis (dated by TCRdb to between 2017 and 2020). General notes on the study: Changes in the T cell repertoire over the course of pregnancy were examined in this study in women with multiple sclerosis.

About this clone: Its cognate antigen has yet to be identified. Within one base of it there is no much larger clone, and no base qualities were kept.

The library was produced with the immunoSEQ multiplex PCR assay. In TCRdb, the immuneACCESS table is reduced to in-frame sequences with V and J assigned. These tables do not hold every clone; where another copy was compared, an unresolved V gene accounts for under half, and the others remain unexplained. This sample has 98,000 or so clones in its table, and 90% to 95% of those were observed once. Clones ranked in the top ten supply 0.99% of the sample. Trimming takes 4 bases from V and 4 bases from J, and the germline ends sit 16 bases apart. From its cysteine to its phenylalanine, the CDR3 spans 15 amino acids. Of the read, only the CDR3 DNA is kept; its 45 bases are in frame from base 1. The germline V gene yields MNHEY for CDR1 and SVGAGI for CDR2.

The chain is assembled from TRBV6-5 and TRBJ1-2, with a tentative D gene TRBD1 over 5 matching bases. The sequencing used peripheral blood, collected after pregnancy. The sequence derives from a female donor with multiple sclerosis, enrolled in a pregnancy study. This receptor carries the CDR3 CASSSRDAGSYGYTF. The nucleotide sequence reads TGTGCCAGCAGTTCCCGGGACGCCGGGAGCTATGGCTACACCTTC.